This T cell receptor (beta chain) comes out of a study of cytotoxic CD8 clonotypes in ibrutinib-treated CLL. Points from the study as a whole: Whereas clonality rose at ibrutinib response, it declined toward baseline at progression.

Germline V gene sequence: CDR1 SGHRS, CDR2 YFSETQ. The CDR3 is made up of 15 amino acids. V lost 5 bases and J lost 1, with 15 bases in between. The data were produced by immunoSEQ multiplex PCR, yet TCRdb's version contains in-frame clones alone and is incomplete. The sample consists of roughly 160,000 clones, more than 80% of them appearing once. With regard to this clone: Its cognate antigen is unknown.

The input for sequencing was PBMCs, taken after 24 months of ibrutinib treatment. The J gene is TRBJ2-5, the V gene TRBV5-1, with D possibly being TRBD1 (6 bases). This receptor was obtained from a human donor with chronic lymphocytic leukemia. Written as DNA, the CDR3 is TGCGCCAGCAGGAGACAACAGGGCCTCCAAGAGACCCAGTACTTC. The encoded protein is CASRRQQGLQETQYF.